This T cell receptor beta chain derives from a study of blood T cell repertoires in COVID-19. Study overall: Researchers got acute and convalescent COVID-19 samples from the United States, Italy and Spain. Sample material is recorded as cDNA or gDNA derived from T cells, B-cell-depleted T cells, or PBMCs.

Original analysis: The assay estimated nucleated cells by amplifying reference gene primers. Some clones are missing from TCRdb's copy, which holds only in-frame ones; the method was immunoSEQ multiplex PCR. For V, J and clone size, that table is used; D and trimming come from the DNA. The sample holds about 120,000 clones; around nine tenths are singletons and the top ten take roughly 2.2%. Trimming took 2 bases from V and 3 from J; bases not matched to a gene: 7. CDR3 length: 16 amino acids. Per the germline V gene, CDR1 is WSHSY and CDR2 is SAAADI. The receptor's source is a woman aged 50 to 60 with acute or convalescent COVID-19. The source material was peripheral blood. The J gene is TRBJ1-1, the V gene TRBV10-2; TRBD1 matches at 9 bases. The CDR3 sequence: CASSEPERTGDTEAFF. In nucleotides, the CDR3 is TGCGCCAGCAGTGAGCCCGAACGGACAGGGGACACTGAAGCTTTCTTT.